One sample yielded the 32 T cell receptor beta chains listed below, sequenced in a study of T-cell memory formation after mild COVID-19 (dated by TCRdb to the early 2020s). The method was 5' RACE. Sequencing used an Illumina NovaSeq 6000. TCRdb took the public reads, trimmed them with fastp at Q25, ran MiXCR for clone calling and kept in-frame beta chains. Records with the same CDR3 protein are collapsed into one entry carrying the most frequent genes and DNA. This sample is represented by under 300,000 distinct CDR3 sequences; roughly 9.4% of them were singletons. Together, the top ten hold 22% of the sample. Sequenced input: PBMCs or a T cell subset sorted from them (not recorded which). Receptor source: a man in his late teens or twenties who had mild COVID-19 (a few samples of this study predate the infection). The sample titles of this study are shuffled in the database, so cell type and time point are left out; the donor was told from shared clones.

This clonotype came up a few times. The chain couples TRBV4-2 to TRBJ1-3, with D hard to call. Germline V gene sequence: CDR1 LGHNA, CDR2 YNFKEQ. The CDR3 loop spans 16 amino acids. Trimming took 2 bases from V and 0 from J, leaving 11 bases between them. CDR3 DNA: TGTGCCAGCAGCCAATTGGAATCCCGCTCTGGAAACACCATATATTTT. Translated, it gives CASSQLESRSGNTIYF.

Many counts were recorded for this clonotype. V and J are TRBV6-4 and TRBJ2-3; D uncertain. The V end was cut by 3 bases, the J end by 0 bases, with 4 bases between. Germline CDR1 and CDR2: MRHNA and SNTAGT. The CDR3 extends over 13 amino acids. The CDR3 sequence: CASSEGSTDTQYF. CDR3 bases: TGTGCCAGCAGTGAGGGGAGCACAGATACGCAGTATTTT.

The chain uses TRBV7-2 and TRBJ2-5; maybe TRBD2 (6 bases). The V end lost 1 base, the J end lost 5 bases, and 11 bases lay between the germline ends. Germline V lookup: CDR1 SGHTA, CDR2 FQGNSA. The CDR3 sequence is 14 residues long. The chain's CDR3 is CASSLDPGRETQYF. In DNA form, the CDR3 reads TGTGCCAGCAGCTTAGACCCAGGGAGGGAGACCCAGTACTTC.

The genes are TRBV4-3 and TRBJ2-1, with D perhaps TRBD2 (5 bases). This CDR3 has 14 residues. Germline loops: CDR1 LGHNA, CDR2 YSLEER. Trimming shortened V by 2 bases and J by 5 bases, and 10 bases separated the two germline ends. Written as DNA, the CDR3 is TGCGCCAGCAGCCAATCGGCCGGGGACAATGAGCAGTTCTTC. This encodes CASSQSAGDNEQFF.

This clonotype has just a few counts. The chain is built from TRBV20-1 and TRBJ1-2, with TRBD1 as a possible D gene (6 bases). The CDR3 totals 15 residues. CDR1 DFQATT and CDR2 SNEGSKA come from the germline V gene (reference sequence). The V gene lost 4 bases and the J gene lost 4 bases, with 19 bases spanning the gap. CDR3 loop: CSAKGAAGDRYGYTF. DNA for the CDR3: TGCAGTGCTAAAGGTGCGGCAGGGGATCGCTATGGCTACACCTTC.

This clonotype showed up just a few times. The chain uses TRBV29-1 and TRBJ1-1; 8 bases match TRBD1. CDR3 length: 13 residues. Germline CDR1 SQVTM, CDR2 ANQGSEA. V shed 4 bases and J 3 bases; nucleotides not matched to a gene: 4. CDR3: CSVGYRGDTEAFF. CDR3 coding DNA: TGCAGCGTTGGGTACAGGGGGGACACTGAAGCTTTCTTT.

The chain uses TRBV18 and TRBJ2-7; tentatively, D is TRBD1 (6 bases). This CDR3 has 14 residues. V lost 5 bases to trimming and J lost 2 bases, with 13 bases between them. CDR1 and CDR2 from the germline V gene are KGHSH and LQKENI. CDR3 amino acids: CASSFQDRAYEQYF. The CDR3, as DNA: TGTGCCAGCTCATTTCAGGACAGAGCCTACGAGCAGTACTTC.

This chain connects TRBV18 to TRBJ1-2; no firm D call. Trimming took 3 bases from V and 6 from J, leaving 8 bases between them. Germline lookup yields CDR1 KGHSH and CDR2 LQKENI. There are 12 residues in the CDR3. The CDR3 loop reads CASSPDVNGYTF. In nucleotides, the CDR3 is TGTGCCAGCTCACCCGACGTAAATGGCTACACCTTC.

This clonotype has a count of ten or more. For the CDR3, the DNA is TGCGCCAGCAGCTTGGAGGGCCCTGGGACTAATGAAAAACTGTTTTTT. Amino acid sequence: CASSLEGPGTNEKLFF. The chain recombines TRBV5-1 with TRBJ1-4, with D unclear. Trimming cost V 0 bases and J 2 bases, with 11 bases left between them. Germline-derived CDR1 and CDR2 are SGHRS and YFSETQ. This CDR3 region has 16 residues.

The chain combines TRBV12-5 with TRBJ2-1; 7 nucleotides agree with TRBD1. The germline gives CDR1 LGHNT, CDR2 FRNRAP. The CDR3 contains 13 residues. The V gene end was trimmed by 6 bases and the J gene end by 7 bases; junction bases not matched to a gene: 6. The CDR3 region has the DNA TGTGCTAGTGGCCAGAGGGGACAGAATGAGCAGTTCTTC. It is translated as CASGQRGQNEQFF.

The chain carries TRBV29-1 and TRBJ1-1; weak D call: TRBD1 (6 bases). This CDR3 is built from 12 residues. The V gene's germline CDR1 is SQVTM and CDR2 ANQGSEA. V lost 4 bases and J lost 6, with 12 bases in between. The CDR3 sequence is CSVGIGGSEAFF. CDR3 sequence (DNA): TGCAGCGTTGGGATAGGGGGATCTGAAGCTTTCTTT.

The V gene is TRBV24-1, the J gene TRBJ2-5, with 9 bases that match TRBD1. CDR3 length: 16 residues. Looked up from germline, CDR1 is KGHDR and CDR2 is SFDVKD. The trim removed 2 bases at V and 4 bases at J, leaving 7 bases unmatched. The CDR3: CATSDYRQGVGETQYF. The CDR3 DNA is TGTGCCACCAGTGATTACCGACAGGGGGTAGGAGAGACCCAGTACTTC.

There are a few counts of this clonotype. The chain uses TRBV21-1 and TRBJ1-1; TRBD1, the table's D call, was not compared with the DNA. TRBV21-1 counts as a pseudogene. This CDR3 has 11 amino acids. The CDR3 reads CASREQPWAFF. CDR3 nucleotide sequence: TGTGCCAGCAGGGAACAGCCCTGGGCTTTCTTT.

In its sample, this clonotype was seen a few times. The rearrangement joins TRBV5-1 to TRBJ2-7, with 9 bases matching TRBD1. The V segment lost 5 bases and the J segment 4 bases; nucleotides outside the gene matches: 7. Germline V CDR1 and CDR2: SGHRS, YFSETQ. This CDR3 is built from 14 residues. CDR3 DNA sequence: TGCGCCAGCAGAGAACCGGGACAGGGTTACGAGCAGTACTTC. This gives the protein CASREPGQGYEQYF. The full variable domain, in which reference TRBV5-1 and TRBJ2-7 provide the parts outside the CDR3, is KAGVTQTPRYLIKTRGQQVTLSCSPISGHRSVSWYQQTPGQGLQFLFEYFSETQRNKGNFPGRFSGRQFSNSRSEMNVSTLELGDSALYLCASREPGQGYEQYFGPGTRLTVT.

The chain recombines TRBV19 with TRBJ2-1; 11 nucleotides agree with TRBD1. Losses at the gene ends were 6 bases for V and 4 bases for J; bases not matched to a gene: 11. The CDR3 spans 17 residues. Germline CDR1 is LNHDA and CDR2 is SQIVND (reference sequence). The CDR3 DNA reads as TGTGCCAGTAGACCCCCTGGTGGGACAGGGGGATACAATGAGCAGTTCTTC. It specifies CASRPPGGTGGYNEQFF.

At least ten counts were recorded for this clonotype. The chain recombines TRBV10-3 with TRBJ2-7; 10 bases are a match to TRBD1. Germline CDR1 reads ENHRY; CDR2 reads SYGVKD. V was clipped by 6 bases and J by 2 bases; unmatched bases: 1. CDR3 length equals 13 residues. The CDR3 region is CAIRGQGPYEQYF. The CDR3 DNA reads TGTGCCATCAGGGGACAGGGGCCCTACGAGCAGTACTTC.

This rearrangement joins TRBV29-1 to TRBJ1-5; D possibly corresponds to TRBD1 (5 bases). The CDR3 sequence is 13 residues long. Germline loops: CDR1 SQVTM, CDR2 ANQGSEA. Trimming took 5 bases from V and 1 from J, leaving 9 bases between them. The chain's CDR3 is CSVQGQSNQPQHF. The CDR3 DNA reads as TGCAGCGTTCAGGGTCAGAGCAATCAGCCCCAGCATTTT. Variable domain in full (rest from reference TRBV29-1 and TRBJ1-5): SAVISQKPSRDICQRGTSLTIQCQVDSQVTMMFWYRQQPGQSLTLIATANQGSEATYESGFVIDKFPISRPNLTFSTLTVSNMSPEDSSIYLCSVQGQSNQPQHFGDGTRLSIL.

Only a few counts were recorded for this clonotype. The V gene is TRBV5-1, the J gene TRBJ2-3, with D unresolved. Trimming left V 3 bases short and J 1 base short, with 12 bases between. The germline gives CDR1 SGHRS, CDR2 YFSETQ. The CDR3 extends over 15 amino acids. Here the CDR3 DNA reads TGCGCCAGCAGCTATCGCGCTCCGGGCACAGATACGCAGTATTTT. As protein: CASSYRAPGTDTQYF. Full variable domain (remainder filled in from reference TRBV5-1 and TRBJ2-3): KAGVTQTPRYLIKTRGQQVTLSCSPISGHRSVSWYQQTPGQGLQFLFEYFSETQRNKGNFPGRFSGRQFSNSRSEMNVSTLELGDSALYLCASSYRAPGTDTQYFGPGTRLTVL.

At least ten counts were recorded for this clonotype. The J gene is TRBJ1-6, the V gene TRBV27; D is uncertain. The V end lost 5 bases, the J end lost 1 base, and 3 bases lay between the germline ends. The germline V gene has CDR1 MNHEY and CDR2 SMNVEV (reference sequence). The CDR3 runs to 13 residues. CDR3 protein: CASSPSYNSPLHF. The CDR3 nucleotides read TGTGCCAGCAGTCCGTCCTATAATTCACCCCTCCACTTT.

This clonotype showed up just a few times. This rearrangement joins TRBV7-8 to TRBJ2-5; 7 bases are a match to TRBD2. The CDR3 covers 15 residues. V dropped 5 bases and J dropped 2; count of bases not matched to a gene: 8. Germline CDR1 SGHVS, CDR2 FQNEAQ. The CDR3 DNA follows: TGTGCCAGCAGCCGTCGGGGGGATACTCAAGAGACCCAGTACTTC. Protein: CASSRRGDTQETQYF.

This clonotype was seen a handful of times. V gene TRBV14 combines with J gene TRBJ1-3; D ambiguous. V was trimmed by 1 base and J by 0 bases, leaving 7 bases between them. The CDR3 is 15 amino acids. Germline V gene lookup returns CDR1 SGHDN and CDR2 FVKESK. CDR3 sequence reads: CASSQAIYSGNTIYF. The CDR3 region has the DNA TGTGCCAGCAGCCAAGCCATCTACTCTGGAAACACCATATATTTT.

A few counts support this clonotype. The V and J genes are TRBV20-1 and TRBJ1-1; D unresolved. The CDR3 loop spans 12 amino acids. Per germline, CDR1 DFQATT and CDR2 SNEGSKA (reference sequence). The germline V and J ends were trimmed by 3 bases and 0 bases, with 5 bases remaining between them. In nucleotides, the CDR3 is TGCAGTGCTAGCCCAATGAACACTGAAGCTTTCTTT. It codes for CSASPMNTEAFF.

This clonotype appeared many times. The gene calls are TRBV7-8 and TRBJ2-3; 10 nucleotides line up with TRBD1. The CDR3 totals 15 residues. Trimming at V came to 3 bases and at J to 5 bases, leaving 5 bases not matched to a gene. Germline V gives CDR1 SGHVS, CDR2 FQNEAQ. DNA of the CDR3: TGTGCCAGCAGCTTCCGGGACAGGGGTAGAGATACGCAGTATTTT. It yields the protein CASSFRDRGRDTQYF.

The chain couples TRBV4-1 to TRBJ2-7, with D tentatively TRBD1 or TRBD2 (6 bases each). This CDR3 contains 15 residues. Germline V gene lookup returns CDR1 MGHRA and CDR2 YSYEKL. Trimming cost V 0 bases and J 3 bases, with 12 bases left between them. CDR3 amino acids: CASSQEGGRYYEQYF. CDR3 in DNA: TGCGCCAGCAGCCAAGAGGGGGGCCGCTACTACGAGCAGTACTTC.

This clonotype was detected a few times. The rearrangement uses TRBV7-8 and TRBJ2-3; possibly TRBD2 for D (6 bases). The CDR3 has 14 amino acids. Germline CDR1 and CDR2: SGHVS and FQNEAQ. Trimming took 2 bases from V and 2 from J, leaving 8 bases between them. For the CDR3, the DNA is TGTGCCAGCAGCTTAAGGGACTTCACAGATACGCAGTATTTT. Residues: CASSLRDFTDTQYF. The whole variable domain, filled in from reference TRBV7-8 and TRBJ2-3, reads GAGVSQSPRYKVAKRGQDVALRCDPISGHVSLFWYQQALGQGPEFLTYFQNEAQLDKSGLPSDRFFAERPEGSVSTLKIQRTQQEDSAVYLCASSLRDFTDTQYFGPGTRLTVL.

J is TRBJ2-1 and V is TRBV12-3 or TRBV12-4; D gene ambiguous. V was cut by 6 bases and J by 2 bases, with 14 bases left in between. This CDR3 spans 15 amino acids. CDR3 bases: TGTGCCAGCAGCCTCCGGACCGTGGCCTACAATGAGCAGTTCTTC. This encodes CASSLRTVAYNEQFF.

The J gene is TRBJ2-6, the V gene TRBV10-3; tentatively, D is TRBD1 (6 bases). Per the germline V gene, CDR1 is ENHRY and CDR2 is SYGVKD. This CDR3 contains 16 residues. Trimming stripped 5 bases from V and 0 bases from J, with 11 bases between. Here the CDR3 reads CAISSGHHSGANVLTF. The CDR3 DNA reads as TGTGCCATCAGTTCGGGACACCACTCTGGGGCCAACGTCCTGACTTTC.

The chain employs TRBV12-5 and TRBJ2-3; possibly TRBD1 for D (7 bases). From germline, CDR1 is LGHNT and CDR2 FRNRAP. V lost 6 bases, J lost 6 bases, and 19 bases lay in between. The CDR3 has 15 amino acids. In DNA form, the CDR3 reads TGTGCTAGTGGCACGAACAGGGGAGGACGCGATACGCAGTATTTT. Its protein product is CASGTNRGGRDTQYF.

The rearrangement joins TRBV29-1 to TRBJ1-4; D is unresolved. This CDR3 comprises 11 residues. Germline V lookup: CDR1 SQVTM, CDR2 ANQGSEA. In DNA form, the CDR3 reads TGCAGTGGGAGGGATAATGAAAAACTGTTTTTT. Translating gives CSGRDNEKLFF.

This clonotype occurred many times. The chain employs TRBV5-1 and TRBJ2-3; tentative D call: TRBD1 (5 bases). The length of the CDR3 is 15 residues. From germline, CDR1 is SGHRS and CDR2 YFSETQ. The germline V and J ends were trimmed by 0 bases and 4 bases, with 12 bases remaining between them. The CDR3 spells CASSLEGQSADTQYF. CDR3 sequence (DNA): TGCGCCAGCAGCTTGGAGGGGCAAAGCGCAGATACGCAGTATTTT.

The chain carries TRBV20-1 and TRBJ2-3, with 10 bases identical to TRBD1. CDR1 is DFQATT, CDR2 SNEGSKA, per germline (reference sequence). V was pared by 3 bases and J by 1 base, with 7 bases of the junction left unmatched. The length of the CDR3 is 16 residues. This CDR3 reads CSARSRDRGRTDTQYF. The CDR3, as DNA: TGCAGTGCTAGGTCGCGGGACAGGGGTCGCACAGATACGCAGTATTTT.

This chain connects TRBV20-1 to TRBJ1-2, with 7 bases matching TRBD1. V trimming: 4 bases; J trimming: 3 bases; junction bases outside the gene matches: 8. Germline V lookup: CDR1 DFQATT, CDR2 SNEGSKA (reference sequence). The CDR3 spans 14 residues. The CDR3 coding sequence is TGCAGTGCTATGGGGACAGCAGCTTACTATGGCTACACCTTC. Translation gives CSAMGTAAYYGYTF.